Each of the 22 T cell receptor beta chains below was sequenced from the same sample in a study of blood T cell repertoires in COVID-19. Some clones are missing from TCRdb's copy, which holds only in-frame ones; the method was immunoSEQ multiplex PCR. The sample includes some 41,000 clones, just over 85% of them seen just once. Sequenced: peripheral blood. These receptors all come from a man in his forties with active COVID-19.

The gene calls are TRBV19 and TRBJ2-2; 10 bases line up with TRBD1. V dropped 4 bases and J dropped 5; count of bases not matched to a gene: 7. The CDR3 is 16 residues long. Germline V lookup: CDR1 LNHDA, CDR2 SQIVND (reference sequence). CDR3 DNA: TGTGCCAGTAGTACCGAAGGGACAGGGGTTACCGGGGAGCTGTTTTTT. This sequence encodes CASSTEGTGVTGELFF.

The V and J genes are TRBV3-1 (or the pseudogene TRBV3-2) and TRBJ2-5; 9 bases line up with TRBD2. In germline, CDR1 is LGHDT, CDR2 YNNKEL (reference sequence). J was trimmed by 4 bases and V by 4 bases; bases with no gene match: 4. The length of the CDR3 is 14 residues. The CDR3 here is CASSPAGGGETQYF. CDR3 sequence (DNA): TGTGCCAGCAGCCCAGCGGGAGGAGGAGAGACCCAGTACTTC.

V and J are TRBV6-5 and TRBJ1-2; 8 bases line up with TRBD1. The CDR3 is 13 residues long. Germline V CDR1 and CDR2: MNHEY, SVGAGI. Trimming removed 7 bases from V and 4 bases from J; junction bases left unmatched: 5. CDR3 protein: CASTRDRSYGYTF. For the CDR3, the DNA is TGTGCCAGCACTAGGGACAGGAGCTATGGCTACACCTTC.

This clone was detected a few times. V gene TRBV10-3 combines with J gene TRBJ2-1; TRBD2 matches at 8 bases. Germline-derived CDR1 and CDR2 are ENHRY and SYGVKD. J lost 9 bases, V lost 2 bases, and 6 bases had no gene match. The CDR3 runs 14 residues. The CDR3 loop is CAISESGSSLEQFF. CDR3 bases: TGTGCCATCAGTGAGAGCGGGAGTTCCCTTGAGCAGTTCTTC.

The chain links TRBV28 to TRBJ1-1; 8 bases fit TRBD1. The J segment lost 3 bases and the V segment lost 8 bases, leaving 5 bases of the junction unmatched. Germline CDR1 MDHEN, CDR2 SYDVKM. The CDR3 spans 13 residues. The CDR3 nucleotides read TGTGCCAGCCTTACAGGGGGTTACACTGAAGCTTTCTTT. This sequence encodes CASLTGGYTEAFF.

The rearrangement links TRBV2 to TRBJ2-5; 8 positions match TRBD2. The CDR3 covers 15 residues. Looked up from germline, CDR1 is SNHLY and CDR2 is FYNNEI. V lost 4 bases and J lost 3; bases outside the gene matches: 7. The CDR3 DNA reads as TGTGCCAGCAGTGGGCCTAGCGGGTTTAAAGAGACCCAGTACTTC. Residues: CASSGPSGFKETQYF.

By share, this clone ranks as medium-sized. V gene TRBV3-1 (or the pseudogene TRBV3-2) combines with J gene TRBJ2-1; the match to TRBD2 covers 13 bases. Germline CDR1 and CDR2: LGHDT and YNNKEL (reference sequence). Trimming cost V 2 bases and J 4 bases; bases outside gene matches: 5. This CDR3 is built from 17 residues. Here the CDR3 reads CASSQTTSGGGYNEQFF. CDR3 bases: TGTGCCAGCAGCCAAACTACTAGCGGGGGGGGTTACAATGAGCAGTTCTTC.

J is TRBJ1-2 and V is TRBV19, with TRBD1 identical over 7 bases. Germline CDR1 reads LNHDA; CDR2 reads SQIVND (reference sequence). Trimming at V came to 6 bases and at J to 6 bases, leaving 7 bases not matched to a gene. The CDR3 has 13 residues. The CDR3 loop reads CASSDTTGDGYTF. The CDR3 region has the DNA TGTGCCAGTAGCGATACTACAGGGGATGGCTACACCTTC.

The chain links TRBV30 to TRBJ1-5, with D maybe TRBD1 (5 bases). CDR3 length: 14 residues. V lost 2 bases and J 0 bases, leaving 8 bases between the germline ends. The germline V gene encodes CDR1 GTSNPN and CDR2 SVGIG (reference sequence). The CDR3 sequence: CAWSRDSSNQPQHF. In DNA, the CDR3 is TGTGCCTGGAGTAGAGACAGTAGCAATCAGCCCCAGCATTTT.

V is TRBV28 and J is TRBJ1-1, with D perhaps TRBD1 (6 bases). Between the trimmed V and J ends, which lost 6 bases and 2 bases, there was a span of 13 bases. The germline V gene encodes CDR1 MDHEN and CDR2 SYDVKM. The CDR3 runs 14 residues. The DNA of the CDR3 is TGTGCCAGCAGCTTGCGACAGGCTAACACTGAAGCTTTCTTT. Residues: CASSLRQANTEAFF.

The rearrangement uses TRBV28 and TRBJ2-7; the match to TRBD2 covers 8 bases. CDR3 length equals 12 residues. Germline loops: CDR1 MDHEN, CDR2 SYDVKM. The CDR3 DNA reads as TGTGTTAGCGGGATGAGCTCCTACGAGCAGTACTTC. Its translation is CVSGMSSYEQYF.

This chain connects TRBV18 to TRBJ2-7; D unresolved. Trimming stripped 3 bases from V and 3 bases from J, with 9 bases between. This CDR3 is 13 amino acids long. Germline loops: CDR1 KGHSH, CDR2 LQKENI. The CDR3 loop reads CASSPREDYEQYF. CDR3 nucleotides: TGTGCCAGCTCACCTCGAGAGGACTACGAGCAGTACTTC.

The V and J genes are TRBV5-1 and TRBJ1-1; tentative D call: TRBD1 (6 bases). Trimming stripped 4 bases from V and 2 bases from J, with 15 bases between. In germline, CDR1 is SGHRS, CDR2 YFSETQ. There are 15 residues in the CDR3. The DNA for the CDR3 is TGCGCCAGCAGCCCCGGACAGTTAATTAACACTGAAGCTTTCTTT. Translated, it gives CASSPGQLINTEAFF.

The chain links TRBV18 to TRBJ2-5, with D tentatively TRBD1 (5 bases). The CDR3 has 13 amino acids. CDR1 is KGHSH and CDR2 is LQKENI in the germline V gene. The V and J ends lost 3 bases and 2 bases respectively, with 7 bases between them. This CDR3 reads CASSPQGQETQYF. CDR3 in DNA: TGTGCCAGCTCACCGCAGGGACAAGAGACCCAGTACTTC.

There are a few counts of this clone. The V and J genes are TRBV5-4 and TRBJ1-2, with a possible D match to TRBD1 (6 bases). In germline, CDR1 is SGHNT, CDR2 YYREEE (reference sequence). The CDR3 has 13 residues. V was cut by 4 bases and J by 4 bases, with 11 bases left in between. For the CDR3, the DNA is TGTGCCAGCAGCCTAGACAGGACCTATGGCTACACCTTC. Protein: CASSLDRTYGYTF.

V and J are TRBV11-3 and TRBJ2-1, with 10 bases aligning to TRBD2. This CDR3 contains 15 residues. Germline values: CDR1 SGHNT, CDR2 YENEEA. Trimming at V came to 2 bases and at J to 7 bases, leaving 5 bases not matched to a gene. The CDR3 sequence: CASSLLQREGNEQFF. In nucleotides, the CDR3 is TGTGCCAGCAGCTTACTACAGCGGGAGGGGAATGAGCAGTTCTTC.

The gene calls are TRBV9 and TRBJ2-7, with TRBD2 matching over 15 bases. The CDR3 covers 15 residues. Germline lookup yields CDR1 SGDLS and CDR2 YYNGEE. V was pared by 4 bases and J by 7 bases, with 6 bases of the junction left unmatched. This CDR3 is CASSLGGLAGGEQYF. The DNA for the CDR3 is TGTGCCAGCAGCCTCGGGGGACTAGCGGGAGGAGAGCAGTACTTC.

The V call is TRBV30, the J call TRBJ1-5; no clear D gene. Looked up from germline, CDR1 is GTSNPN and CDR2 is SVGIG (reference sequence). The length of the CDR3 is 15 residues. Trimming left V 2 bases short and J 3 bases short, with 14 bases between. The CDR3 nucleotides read TGTGCCTGGAGTCCTCCCTATTATACCAATCAGCCCCAGCATTTT. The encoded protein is CAWSPPYYTNQPQHF.

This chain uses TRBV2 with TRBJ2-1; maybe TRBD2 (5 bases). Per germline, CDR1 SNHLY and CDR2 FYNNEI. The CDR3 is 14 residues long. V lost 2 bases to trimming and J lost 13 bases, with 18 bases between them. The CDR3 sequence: CASSEILDSHRQFF. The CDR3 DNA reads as TGTGCCAGCAGTGAAATTCTGGACTCCCACCGACAGTTCTTC.

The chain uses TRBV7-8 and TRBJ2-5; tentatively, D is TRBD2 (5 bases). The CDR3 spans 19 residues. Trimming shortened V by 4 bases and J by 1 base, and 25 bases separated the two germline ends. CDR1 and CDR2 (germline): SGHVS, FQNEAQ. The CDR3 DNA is TGTGCCAGCAGCTCTATGCGTGGGGTTGGGCGGGCCATCCAAGAGACCCAGTACTTC. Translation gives CASSSMRGVGRAIQETQYF.

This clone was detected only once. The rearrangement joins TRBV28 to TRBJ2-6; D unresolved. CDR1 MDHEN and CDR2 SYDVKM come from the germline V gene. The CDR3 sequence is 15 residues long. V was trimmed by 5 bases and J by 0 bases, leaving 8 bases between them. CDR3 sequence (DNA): TGTGCCAGCAGTGGTGCTAACTCTGGGGCCAACGTCCTGACTTTC. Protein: CASSGANSGANVLTF.

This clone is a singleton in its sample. In nucleotides, the CDR3 is TGCAGCGTTGGAGCAGGGGCTTACGAGCAGTACTTC. Protein: CSVGAGAYEQYF. This chain links TRBV29-1 with TRBJ2-7, with D possibly being TRBD1 (6 bases). V lost 4 bases and J 4 bases, leaving 11 bases between the germline ends. Germline V gene lookup returns CDR1 SQVTM and CDR2 ANQGSEA. The CDR3 has 12 amino acids.